This T cell receptor (beta chain) was identified in a study of shared clonotypes between healthy human individuals. As for the study in general: Each donor had three CD4 naive, three CD4 memory, two CD8 naive and one CD8 memory plate. Whole-study results and caveats: Sampling involved blood alone; tissue repertoires likely differ.

This table comes from immunoSEQ multiplex PCR, and its TCRdb copy is limited to in-frame clones, with some not included. Seen here are millions of clones, more than 80% observed once, and the top ten hold 0.39%. None of the donors, who were healthy HIV-negative adults, had recently had acute infections or vaccinations. This clone was detected only once. Its antigen is undetermined. V was pared by 5 bases and J by 7 bases, with 9 bases of the junction left unmatched. The CDR3 spans 15 residues. Germline V gene sequence: CDR1 LGHNA, CDR2 YSLEER. V and J are TRBV4-3 and TRBJ1-4; the match to TRBD1 covers 8 bases. The clonotype was recovered from a man between 18 and 35 years old in good health. Some clones in this sample may be carry-over from other donors' samples. The specimen was naive CD4+ T cells from PBMCs. As for subset: CD45RA+ positively selected. CDR3 protein: CASSSGDRKVEKLFF. CDR3 nucleotide sequence: TGCGCCAGCAGCTCCGGGGACAGGAAGGTTGAAAAACTGTTTTTT.